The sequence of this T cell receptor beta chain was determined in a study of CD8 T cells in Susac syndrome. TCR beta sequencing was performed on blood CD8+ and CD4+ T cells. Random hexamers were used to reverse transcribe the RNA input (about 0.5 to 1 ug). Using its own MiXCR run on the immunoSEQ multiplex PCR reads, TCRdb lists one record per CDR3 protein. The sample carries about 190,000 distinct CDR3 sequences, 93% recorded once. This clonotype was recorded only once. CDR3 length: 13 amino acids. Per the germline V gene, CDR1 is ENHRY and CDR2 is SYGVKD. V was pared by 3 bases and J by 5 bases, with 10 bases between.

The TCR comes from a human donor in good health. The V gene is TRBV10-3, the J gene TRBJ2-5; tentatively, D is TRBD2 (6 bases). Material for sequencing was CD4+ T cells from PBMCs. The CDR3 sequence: CAISDGGWETQYF. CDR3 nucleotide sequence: TGTGCCATCAGTGATGGGGGGTGGGAGACCCAGTACTTC.